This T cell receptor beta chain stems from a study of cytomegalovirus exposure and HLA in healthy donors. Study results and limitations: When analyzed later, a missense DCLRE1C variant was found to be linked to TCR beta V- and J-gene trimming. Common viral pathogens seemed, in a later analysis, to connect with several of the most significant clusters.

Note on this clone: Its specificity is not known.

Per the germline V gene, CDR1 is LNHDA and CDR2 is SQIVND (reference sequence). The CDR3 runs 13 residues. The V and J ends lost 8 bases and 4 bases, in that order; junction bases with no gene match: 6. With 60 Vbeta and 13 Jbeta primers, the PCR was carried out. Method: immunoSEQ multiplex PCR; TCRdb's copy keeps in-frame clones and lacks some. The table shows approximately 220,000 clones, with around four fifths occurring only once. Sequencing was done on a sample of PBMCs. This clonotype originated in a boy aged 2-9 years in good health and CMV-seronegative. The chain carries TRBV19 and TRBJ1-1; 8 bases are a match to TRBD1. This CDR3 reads CASLSGGGTEAFF. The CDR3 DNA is TGTGCCAGTCTATCAGGGGGCGGCACTGAAGCTTTCTTT.